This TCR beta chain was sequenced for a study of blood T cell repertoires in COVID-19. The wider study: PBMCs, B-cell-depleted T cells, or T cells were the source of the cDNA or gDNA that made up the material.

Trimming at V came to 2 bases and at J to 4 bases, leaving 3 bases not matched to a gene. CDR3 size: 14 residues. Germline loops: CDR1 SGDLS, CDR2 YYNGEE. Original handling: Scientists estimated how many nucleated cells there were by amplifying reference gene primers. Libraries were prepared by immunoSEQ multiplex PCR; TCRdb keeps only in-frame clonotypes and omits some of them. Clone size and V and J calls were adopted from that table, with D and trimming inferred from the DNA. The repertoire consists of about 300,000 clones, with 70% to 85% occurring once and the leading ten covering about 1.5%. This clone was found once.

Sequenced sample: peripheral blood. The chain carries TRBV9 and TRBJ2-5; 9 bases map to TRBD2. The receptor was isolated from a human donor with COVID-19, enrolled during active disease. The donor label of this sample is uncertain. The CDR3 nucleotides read TGTGCCAGCAGCGTGGGACTAGCTCCAGAGACCCAGTACTTC. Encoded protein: CASSVGLAPETQYF.